This T cell receptor beta chain was obtained from a study of blood T cell repertoires in COVID-19. Whole-study context: COVID-19 samples, acute and convalescent, were from the United States, Italy and Spain. PBMCs, B-cell-depleted T cells, or T cells were the source of the cDNA or gDNA that made up the material.

Per the original data handling: Quantification of nucleated cells was approximated via reference gene primer amplification. Measured with immunoSEQ multiplex PCR; TCRdb has only the in-frame clones, and not every one. The V and J calls and clone size are taken from that table; D and trimming were inferred from the DNA. The sample shows 30,000 to 35,000 clones, 93% of them seen only once. The CDR3 has 20 residues. Between the trimmed V and J ends, which lost 0 bases and 5 bases, there was a span of 26 bases. This clone was found once. The receptor comes from a human donor in a cohort sampled during active COVID-19. Specimen: peripheral blood. V gene TRBV23-1 combines with J gene TRBJ1-5, with a tentative D call TRBD1 (5 bases). TRBV23-1 is identified as an open reading frame with a role that is uncertain. The CDR3 reads CASSQSKSTGERRRDQPQHF. CDR3 DNA sequence: TGCGCCAGCAGTCAATCGAAGTCGACGGGGGAGCGTCGACGGGATCAGCCCCAGCATTTT.